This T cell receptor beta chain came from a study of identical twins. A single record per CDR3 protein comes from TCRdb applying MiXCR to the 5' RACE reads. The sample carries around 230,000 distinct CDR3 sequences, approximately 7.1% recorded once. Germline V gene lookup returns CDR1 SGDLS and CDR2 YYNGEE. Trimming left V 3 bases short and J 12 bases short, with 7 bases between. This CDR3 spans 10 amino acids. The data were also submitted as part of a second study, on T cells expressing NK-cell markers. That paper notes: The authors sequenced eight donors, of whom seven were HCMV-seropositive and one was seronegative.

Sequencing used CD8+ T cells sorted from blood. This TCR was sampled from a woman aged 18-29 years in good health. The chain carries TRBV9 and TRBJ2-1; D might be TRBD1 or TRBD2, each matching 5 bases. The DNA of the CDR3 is TGTGCCAGCAGCGGGGACGTGCAGTTCTTC. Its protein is CASSGDVQFF.